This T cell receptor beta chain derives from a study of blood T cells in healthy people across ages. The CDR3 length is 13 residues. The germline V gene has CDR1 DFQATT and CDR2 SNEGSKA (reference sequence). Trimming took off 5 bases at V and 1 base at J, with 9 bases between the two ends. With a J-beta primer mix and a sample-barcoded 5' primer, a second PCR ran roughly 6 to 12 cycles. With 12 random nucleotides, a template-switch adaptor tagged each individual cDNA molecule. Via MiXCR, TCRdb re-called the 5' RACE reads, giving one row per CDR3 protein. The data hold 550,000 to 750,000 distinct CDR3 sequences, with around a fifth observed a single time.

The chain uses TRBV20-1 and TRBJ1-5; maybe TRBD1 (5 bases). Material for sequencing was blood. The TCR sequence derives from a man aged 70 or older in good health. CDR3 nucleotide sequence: TGCAGTGCTGTGGGGACCAGCAATCAGCCCCAGCATTTT. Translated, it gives CSAVGTSNQPQHF.